This entry features one TCR beta chain sequence. These data belong to a study of blood T cell repertoires in COVID-19. Study as a whole: Sample material is recorded as cDNA or gDNA derived from T cells, B-cell-depleted T cells, or PBMCs.

Only in-frame clones appear in the TCRdb table, and some are missing; sequencing was by immunoSEQ multiplex PCR. The sample lists 150,000 or so clones, about three quarters occurring once. The origin of this receptor is a woman aged 50 to 60 who had recovered from COVID-19. Sequenced material: PBMCs or T cells enriched from blood (not recorded which).

The CDR3 spells CASSLVGGQETQYF. CDR3 bases: TGTGCCAGCAGCTTGGTCGGCGGACAAGAGACCCAGTACTTC. V and J are TRBV5-4 and TRBJ2-5; D not resolved. The CDR3 contains 14 residues. Germline V CDR1 and CDR2: SGHNT, YYREEE (reference sequence). The V end lost 0 bases, the J end lost 2 bases, and 8 bases lay between the germline ends.